The 18 T cell receptor beta chains below all came from one sample that was sequenced in a study of shared clonotypes between healthy human individuals. Profiling relied on immunoSEQ multiplex PCR, and the TCRdb table lists in-frame clones only, not all of them. The profile shows hundreds of thousands of clones, roughly 72% of them singletons. Sequencing was carried out using memory CD4+ T cells sorted from blood. Subset: CD45RA-negative fraction. All receptors derive from a woman in her 30s in good health.

V usage is TRBV30 and J usage is TRBJ1-3; D is ambiguous. The CDR3 runs 14 residues. The germline V gene has CDR1 GTSNPN and CDR2 SVGIG (reference sequence). Trimming removed 2 bases at V and 4 bases at J, with 12 bases between. CDR3 amino acids: CAWSNGFAGNTIYF. The CDR3 region has the DNA TGTGCCTGGAGTAACGGGTTCGCAGGAAACACCATATATTTT.

This clone was detected only a few times. This chain uses TRBV2 with TRBJ1-2; maybe TRBD1 (6 bases). The CDR3 runs 15 residues. Trimming removed 7 bases from V and 4 bases from J, with 19 bases in between. Germline CDR1 reads SNHLY; CDR2 reads FYNNEI. The CDR3 is CASIDHRAMGYGYTF. In DNA, the CDR3 is TGTGCCAGCATCGATCACAGGGCAATGGGCTATGGCTACACCTTC.

Notes on this clone: In the same sample, other DNA sequences code for this CDR3. V usage is TRBV30 and J usage is TRBJ2-5, with D possibly called TRBD1 or TRBD2 (5 bases each). This CDR3 contains 14 residues. Between the trimmed V and J ends, which lost 0 bases and 1 base, there was a span of 9 bases. Germline CDR1 GTSNPN, CDR2 SVGIG (reference sequence). CDR3 sequence: CAWSVRGSQETQYF. CDR3 in DNA: TGTGCCTGGAGTGTACGGGGCAGCCAAGAGACCCAGTACTTC. Filled out from reference TRBV30 and TRBJ2-5, the complete variable domain reads SQTIHQWPATLVQPVGSPLSLECTVEGTSNPNLYWYRQAAGRGLQLLFYSVGIGQISSEVPQNLSASRPQDRQFILSSKKLLLSDSGFYLCAWSVRGSQETQYFGPGTRLLVL.

This chain connects TRBV19 to TRBJ2-1, with 12 nucleotides matching TRBD2. With 10 bases clipped from V and 8 bases from J, the junction kept 15 bases outside the gene matches. The germline CDR1 and CDR2 sequences are LNHDA and SQIVND (reference sequence). The CDR3 totals 16 residues. The CDR3 spells CATELRRTSGIYEQFF. DNA of the CDR3: TGTGCCACCGAACTACGAAGGACTAGCGGGATCTATGAGCAGTTCTTC.

The CDR3 loop is CSVGGKRGMNTEAFF. As DNA, the CDR3 is TGCAGCGTTGGTGGGAAAAGAGGGATGAACACTGAAGCTTTCTTT. The chain links TRBV29-1 to TRBJ1-1; D is unclear. Between the trimmed V and J ends, which lost 4 bases and 0 bases, there was a span of 15 bases. The germline V gene encodes CDR1 SQVTM and CDR2 ANQGSEA. This CDR3 contains 15 residues. Using reference TRBV29-1 and TRBJ1-1 for the parts outside the CDR3, the full variable domain is SAVISQKPSRDICQRGTSLTIQCQVDSQVTMMFWYRQQPGQSLTLIATANQGSEATYESGFVIDKFPISRPNLTFSTLTVSNMSPEDSSIYLCSVGGKRGMNTEAFFGQGTRLTVV.

This chain joins TRBV5-8 and TRBJ2-3, with a weak D call TRBD1 (6 bases). CDR1 and CDR2 (germline): SGHTS, YDEGEE. Trimming took 4 bases from V and 2 from J, leaving 14 bases between them. The CDR3 consists of 15 residues. The CDR3 here is CASSPGQGYTDTQYF. In DNA form, the CDR3 reads TGTGCCAGCAGCCCTGGGCAGGGGTACACAGATACGCAGTATTTT.

This chain links TRBV19 with TRBJ2-2; a possible D gene is TRBD1 (6 bases). CDR3 length: 15 amino acids. V was pared by 6 bases and J by 1 base, with 12 bases between. Germline loops: CDR1 LNHDA, CDR2 SQIVND (reference sequence). Here the CDR3 reads CASRGRQVNTGELFF. In DNA, the CDR3 is TGTGCCAGTAGGGGGCGACAGGTGAACACCGGGGAGCTGTTTTTT.

CDR3 amino acids: CASSLVMGVNNEQFF. The DNA of the CDR3 is TGCGCCAGCAGCTTGGTCATGGGCGTAAACAATGAGCAGTTCTTC. V is TRBV5-1 and J is TRBJ2-1; D gene ambiguous. The CDR3 runs 15 residues. Germline-derived CDR1 and CDR2 are SGHRS and YFSETQ. V lost 0 bases and J lost 5, with 12 bases in between.

This clone was picked up a small number of times. The rearrangement uses TRBV28 and TRBJ1-1, with no clear D. Deletions cut 6 bases from V and 4 bases from J, with 12 bases between. CDR1 is MDHEN, CDR2 SYDVKM, per germline. This CDR3 has 13 amino acids. As DNA, the CDR3 is TGTGCCAGCAGACGTACATTGGGCACTGAAGCTTTCTTT. Its protein product is CASRRTLGTEAFF.

The chain recombines TRBV6-5 with TRBJ2-3; a possible D gene is TRBD1 (6 bases). Germline V lookup: CDR1 MNHEY, CDR2 SVGAGI. This CDR3 has 15 amino acids. Trimming pared 6 bases from V and 3 bases from J, leaving 16 bases between. The CDR3 region has the DNA TGTGCCAGCAGGGGAACAGGGAGAGGTACAGATACGCAGTATTTT. Its protein is CASRGTGRGTDTQYF.

The chain combines TRBV30 with TRBJ2-5, with 10 bases lining up with TRBD1. The junction had 10 bases not matched to a gene; V was cut back by 5 bases and J by 1 base. CDR3 length: 16 residues. The germline V gene has CDR1 GTSNPN and CDR2 SVGIG (reference sequence). The CDR3 DNA sequence: TGTGCCTGGTCACGAGGCGGGACAGGGGCCCAAGAGACCCAGTACTTC. Protein product: CAWSRGGTGAQETQYF.

The chain links TRBV10-2 to TRBJ2-7, with TRBD2 matching 15 bases. Germline CDR1 WSHSY, CDR2 SAAADI. CDR3 length equals 16 residues. V lost 8 bases and J lost 2; bases outside the gene matches: 7. The CDR3 loop is CASRGLAGGPAYEQYF. The CDR3 DNA sequence: TGCGCCAGCCGTGGACTAGCGGGAGGGCCGGCCTACGAGCAGTACTTC.

The chain combines TRBV5-8 with TRBJ2-1; 13 bases align to TRBD2. V shed 0 bases, J shed 4 bases, and the junction held 7 bases outside the gene matches. Germline V CDR1 and CDR2: SGHTS, YDEGEE. The CDR3 is 18 residues long. The CDR3 DNA reads TGTGCCAGCAGCTTGGATTACTCGGGACTAGCGGGGTACAATGAGCAGTTCTTC. Its translation: CASSLDYSGLAGYNEQFF.

This clone was observed a handful of times. The V gene is TRBV6-1, the J gene TRBJ2-3, with a tentative D call TRBD2 (6 bases). Germline CDR1 and CDR2: MNHNS and SASEGT. The V and J ends lost 2 bases and 0 bases respectively, with 12 bases between them. This CDR3 has 16 residues. In nucleotides, the CDR3 is TGTGCCAGCAGTGAATTTGGGGACTCTAGCACAGATACGCAGTATTTT. This encodes CASSEFGDSSTDTQYF.

Only one count was recorded for this clone. The genes are TRBV28 and TRBJ2-3; D call uncertain. The CDR3 extends over 14 amino acids. V lost 3 bases and J lost 1, with 8 bases in between. Germline V gene data show CDR1 as MDHEN and CDR2 as SYDVKM. CDR3 sequence: CASSFSAGTDTQYF. The CDR3 nucleotides read TGTGCCAGCAGTTTCAGCGCCGGCACAGATACGCAGTATTTT. The full variable domain, its missing parts supplied by reference TRBV28 and TRBJ2-3, is DVKVTQSSRYLVKRTGEKVFLECVQDMDHENMFWYRQDPGLGLRLIYFSYDVKMKEKGDIPEGYSVSREKKERFSLILESASTNQTSMYLCASSFSAGTDTQYFGPGTRLTVL.

This clone is a singleton in its sample. The chain carries TRBV7-7 and TRBJ2-7; 8 nucleotides agree with TRBD2. With 3 bases clipped from V and 7 bases from J, the junction kept 8 bases outside the gene matches. The CDR3 spans 14 residues. Germline assignment: CDR1 SSHAT and CDR2 FNYEAQ (reference sequence). This CDR3 reads CASSFREGLGEQYF. Here the CDR3 DNA reads TGTGCCAGCAGCTTCCGGGAGGGCCTGGGGGAGCAGTACTTC.

In nucleotides, the CDR3 is TGCGCCAGCAGCTACTTCATGGGGACGGATCAAAGAAACACCATATATTTT. It codes for CASSYFMGTDQRNTIYF. This chain uses TRBV5-1 with TRBJ1-3; possible D gene TRBD1, 5 bases. Germline V gene sequence: CDR1 SGHRS, CDR2 YFSETQ. Trimming shortened V by 3 bases and J by 5 bases, and 21 bases separated the two germline ends. This CDR3 comprises 17 residues.

The V call is TRBV18, the J call TRBJ1-1, with 8 bases matching TRBD1. CDR3 length equals 15 residues. V was pared by 4 bases and J by 0 bases, with 4 bases of the junction left unmatched. Germline V gives CDR1 KGHSH, CDR2 LQKENI. CDR3 nucleotides: TGTGCCAGCTCACGCGCAGGGGGCTTGAACACTGAAGCTTTCTTT. Translation: CASSRAGGLNTEAFF.